Listed here is a single TCR beta chain. Its target is not known. With 60 Vbeta and 13 Jbeta primers, the PCR was carried out. Method: immunoSEQ multiplex PCR; TCRdb's copy keeps in-frame clones and lacks some. This sample carries approximately 250,000 clones, roughly 84% of them seen once, and the ten largest clones take 0.24%. This entry is derived from a study of cytomegalovirus exposure and HLA in healthy donors. The study's findings and limits: The productive fraction for most TCR beta V segments was about 87% or about 30% in an earlier analysis.

The source is a girl between 2 and 10 years old in good health and CMV-seronegative. Material: PBMCs.

DNA of the CDR3: TGTGCCAGTAGTTTCCGACTAGCGGGAGTCTACGAGCAGTACTTC. Protein product: CASSFRLAGVYEQYF. This chain links TRBV19 with TRBJ2-7, with 12 bases matching TRBD2. This CDR3 has 15 residues. Germline V lookup: CDR1 LNHDA, CDR2 SQIVND (reference sequence). Unmatched junction bases numbered 5, after V lost 5 bases and J lost 3 bases. Full variable domain (remainder filled in from reference TRBV19 and TRBJ2-7): DGGITQSPKYLFRKEGQNVTLSCEQNLNHDAMYWYRQDPGQGLRLIYYSQIVNDFQKGDIAEGYSVSREKKESFPLTVTSAQKNPTAFYLCASSFRLAGVYEQYFGPGTRLTVT.